The entry below gives a single T cell receptor beta chain sequence along with its context. The antigen this receptor binds is unknown. It has no much larger one-base neighbor in the sample; base qualities were not kept. Patients with autoimmune disease history or receiving systemic immunosuppression were excluded from the trial. In every dose cohort, peripheral blood was drawn for TCR sequencing at baseline, cycle 4 day 1, and cycle 7 day 1. Samples came from an open-label, multicenter, first-in-human phase I dose-escalation trial of ivuxolimab. The trial enrolled adults with locally advanced or metastatic head and neck squamous cell, hepatocellular, melanoma or renal cell carcinoma. Before TCR sequencing, CD4+ and CD8+ T cells were separately sorted from peripheral blood. To sequence the TCRbeta CDR3 region, genomic DNA was isolated from the sorted cells. The immunoSEQ Assay was used for sequencing of TCRbeta CDR3 regions. Entries here come from immuneACCESS through TCRdb and include only in-frame sequences with V and J called. Some clones fail to appear in such tables; in the studies checked, an unresolved V gene covers under half of the shortfall, and the cause of the remainder is unknown. The sample table contains some 51,000 clones; only one count was recorded for approximately 86% of them. The ten largest account for roughly 13% of the sample.

This entry comes from a study of OX40 agonist ivuxolimab in advanced cancers. Regarding the complete study: The costimulatory receptor OX40 (CD134) was targeted by ivuxolimab, a fully human IgG2 agonistic monoclonal antibody. Partial responses were achieved by three dose-escalation patients, of whom one had hepatocellular carcinoma and two had cutaneous melanoma. Among the 52 dose-escalation patients, approximately 20 had hepatocellular carcinoma, 15 or so melanoma, 9 renal cell carcinoma and 9 head and neck cancer. Peripheral TCRbeta sequencing aimed to test whether ivuxolimab altered TCR sequence diversity and caused clonal T-cell expansion. Patients were allowed to have had prior anti-PD-1, anti-PD-L1 or anti-CTLA-4 therapy, and approximately 40% of the dose-escalation patients had been treated with checkpoint inhibitors. Intravenous ivuxolimab was administered to patients every 2 weeks at six dose levels: 0.01, 0.1, 0.3, 1.5, 3 and 10 mg/kg. In the dose-escalation cohort, 75% to 85% of patients were male, and the mean age was 60 years with a range of roughly 20 to 85. The paper describes the monotherapy dose-escalation part (N of about 47 patients) of the phase I trial of ivuxolimab.

Paper-wide results and their limitations: After ivuxolimab, more expanded clones were found on average in CD8+ T cells than in CD4+ T cells. Low levels of normalized T-cell clonal expansion were also seen in some patients who did not respond. The antigen specificity of the peripheral T cells that underwent clonal expansion was not determined. At doses of 0.1 to 3.0 mg/kg, clonal expansion of both CD4+ and CD8+ T cells in blood was seen between baseline and week 6. Partial responders in the 0.1-3.0 mg/kg groups had among the lowest normalized peripheral clonal expansion, especially among CD8+ T cells.

Via the germline V gene, CDR1 is SGHTA and CDR2 FQGTGA. Inclusive of the bounding cysteine and phenylalanine, the CDR3 is 15 residues long. This entry keeps only the CDR3 DNA: 45 bases, framed from base 1. V is trimmed back by 3 bases and J by 4 bases, and the junction contains 3 bases that no gene match accounts for. The chain uses TRBV7-3 and TRBJ2-7, with TRBD2 identical over 13 junction bases. This material consisted of CD4+ or CD8+ T cells sorted from blood, taken in a trial of the OX40 agonist ivuxolimab. This TCR came from an adult with an advanced solid tumor such as melanoma, head and neck, liver or kidney cancer. CDR3 sequence: CASSLTSGRMYEQYF. The nucleotide sequence reads as follows: TGTGCCAGCAGCTTGACTAGCGGGAGGATGTACGAGCAGTACTTC.